The T cell receptor beta chain described here comes from a study of T cell responses to AZD1222 COVID-19 vaccine. Assay: immunoSEQ multiplex PCR; the TCRdb copy retains only in-frame clones and omits some. The sample yields about 110,000 clones, roughly 90% seen once. This clone was observed a single time. This sequence originates from an adult in good health. This specimen consisted of peripheral blood, obtained on day 0 of AZD1222 vaccination.

The DNA for the CDR3 is TGTGCCAGCAGCCCCGTTACAGGGCCGACTTACGAGCAGTACTTC. It encodes CASSPVTGPTYEQYF. This chain joins TRBV3-1 (or the pseudogene TRBV3-2) and TRBJ2-7, with D maybe TRBD1 (6 bases). The CDR3 contains 15 residues. Trimming cost V 4 bases and J 4 bases, with 17 bases left between them. Germline CDR1 is LGHDT and CDR2 is YNNKEL (reference sequence).